The 28 T cell receptor beta chains given below trace back to one sample, sequenced in a study of blood T cell repertoires in COVID-19. Generated by immunoSEQ multiplex PCR, the TCRdb table keeps only in-frame clones and is missing some. Of about 110,000 clones listed, 60% to 85% are singletons. The sample comprised peripheral blood. The source of these receptors is an elderly man with COVID-19, enrolled during active disease.

The rearrangement uses TRBV27 and TRBJ2-7; D is perhaps TRBD2 (6 bases). Per germline, CDR1 MNHEY and CDR2 SMNVEV (reference sequence). CDR3 length: 15 amino acids. Trimming took 5 bases from V and 3 from J, leaving 17 bases between them. CDR3 in DNA: TGTGCCAGCAGTCCTGCCCTACTAGCCGGCTACGAGCAGTACTTC. It is translated as CASSPALLAGYEQYF.

This chain connects TRBV19 to TRBJ2-7; D is unresolved. CDR1 and CDR2 from the germline V gene are LNHDA and SQIVND (reference sequence). The CDR3 totals 13 residues. V lost 5 bases to trimming and J lost 1 base, with 9 bases between them. CDR3 sequence (DNA): TGTGCCAGTAGTGTGACAAATTCCTACGAGCAGTACTTC. Residues: CASSVTNSYEQYF.

The genes are TRBV6-4 and TRBJ2-5; tentative D call: TRBD1 (5 bases). The ends were cut back, 3 bases at V and 5 bases at J, with 10 bases in the middle. This CDR3 comprises 13 residues. Germline CDR1 MRHNA, CDR2 SNTAGT. The CDR3: CASSEKGVETQYF. The CDR3 DNA is TGTGCCAGCAGTGAAAAAGGGGTTGAGACCCAGTACTTC.

The rearrangement joins TRBV27 to TRBJ2-1; no clear D. Germline assignment: CDR1 MNHEY and CDR2 SMNVEV (reference sequence). V shed 2 bases and J shed 2 bases, with 13 bases lying between them. The CDR3 runs 16 residues. CDR3 protein: CASSLILAEPYNEQFF. As DNA, the CDR3 is TGTGCCAGCAGTTTAATATTGGCAGAACCCTACAATGAGCAGTTCTTC.

Note on this clone: This sample also contains other DNA sequences that code for the same CDR3. The chain joins TRBV29-1 to TRBJ1-1; TRBD1 might be the D (6 bases). V was pared by 2 bases and J by 4 bases, with 8 bases between. The CDR3 runs 12 residues. Germline values: CDR1 SQVTM, CDR2 ANQGSEA. The CDR3 bases are TGCAGCGTTGAACAGGGGAGCACTGAAGCTTTCTTT. Protein product: CSVEQGSTEAFF.

V is TRBV28 and J is TRBJ2-7, with TRBD1 as a possible D gene (6 bases). Trimming stripped 7 bases from V and 3 bases from J, with 13 bases between. The CDR3 runs 13 residues. The germline V gene encodes CDR1 MDHEN and CDR2 SYDVKM. DNA for the CDR3: TGTGCCAGCAAGTCCAGGGGAATCTACGAGCAGTACTTC. It codes for CASKSRGIYEQYF.

The chain recombines TRBV28 with TRBJ1-5; no clear D. The CDR3 has 14 residues. Trimming took 2 bases from V and 7 from J, leaving 12 bases between them. Germline CDR1 reads MDHEN; CDR2 reads SYDVKM. The CDR3 here is CASSLVSGEQPQHF. As DNA, the CDR3 is TGTGCCAGCAGTTTAGTATCCGGGGAGCAGCCCCAGCATTTT.

The J gene is TRBJ2-1, the V gene TRBV5-1, with 10 positions matching TRBD2. Germline CDR1 SGHRS, CDR2 YFSETQ. The CDR3 extends over 18 amino acids. Unmatched junction bases numbered 6, after V lost 0 bases and J lost 0 bases. Here the CDR3 DNA reads TGCGCCAGCAGCTTGGACCTAGCGGGAGATCCCTCCTACAATGAGCAGTTCTTC. Translating gives CASSLDLAGDPSYNEQFF.

The chain recombines TRBV6-6 with TRBJ2-1; maybe TRBD2 (5 bases). Germline CDR1 and CDR2: MNHNY and SVGAGI (reference sequence). This CDR3 spans 13 amino acids. V shed 2 bases and J shed 7 bases, with 9 bases lying between them. The CDR3 reads CASSYQLGNEQFF. For the CDR3, the DNA is TGTGCCAGCAGTTACCAACTAGGGAATGAGCAGTTCTTC.

The CDR3 sequence is CAISASGSLSYEQYF. In DNA form, the CDR3 reads TGTGCCATCAGTGCTTCGGGTAGTCTCTCCTACGAGCAGTACTTC. The chain carries TRBV10-3 and TRBJ2-7; no reliable D call. Germline lookup yields CDR1 ENHRY and CDR2 SYGVKD. Trimming took off 4 bases at V and 0 bases at J, with 13 bases between the two ends. This CDR3 is 15 amino acids long.

The CDR3 protein is CATSRDKGQRKEKLFF. CDR3 bases: TGTGCCACCAGCAGAGATAAGGGACAGAGGAAAGAAAAACTGTTTTTT. The J gene is TRBJ1-4, the V gene TRBV15; 7 bases line up with TRBD1. Trimming cost V 0 bases and J 8 bases; bases outside gene matches: 9. This CDR3 region has 16 residues. CDR1 LNHNV and CDR2 YYDKDF come from the germline V gene (reference sequence).

The V and J genes are TRBV30 and TRBJ2-7, with D possibly matching TRBD1 (6 bases). Germline V gene lookup returns CDR1 GTSNPN and CDR2 SVGIG (reference sequence). Trimming removed 0 bases at V and 5 bases at J, with 17 bases between. This CDR3 spans 15 amino acids. The CDR3 sequence: CAWSVPGVGIDEQYF. For the CDR3, the DNA is TGTGCCTGGAGTGTACCAGGGGTAGGGATCGACGAGCAGTACTTC.

Only a few counts were recorded for this clone. This sequence joins TRBV3-1 (or the pseudogene TRBV3-2) and TRBJ2-3; the match to TRBD2 covers 10 bases. J lost 2 bases, V lost 3 bases, and 17 bases had no gene match. CDR1 and CDR2 (germline): LGHDT, YNNKEL (reference sequence). This CDR3 has 20 amino acids. The CDR3 here is CASSHEPGTSDEGFTDTQYF. The CDR3 region has the DNA TGTGCCAGCAGCCACGAACCCGGGACTAGCGACGAGGGGTTCACAGATACGCAGTATTTT.

This clone was seen a few times. The gene calls are TRBV11-2 and TRBJ1-1; D possibly corresponds to TRBD1 (5 bases). The germline V gene encodes CDR1 SGHAT and CDR2 FQNNGV. Trimming pared 7 bases from V and 7 bases from J, leaving 13 bases between. This CDR3 is 12 amino acids long. The CDR3: CASTQRGGEAFF. The CDR3 DNA follows: TGTGCCAGCACCCAGCGGGGGGGTGAAGCTTTCTTT.

The chain uses TRBV6-6 and TRBJ2-2, with D possibly TRBD2 on 6 matching bases. Germline V gives CDR1 MNHNY, CDR2 SVGAGI (reference sequence). V dropped 5 bases and J dropped 5 bases, with 18 bases sitting between them. There are 16 residues in the CDR3. The CDR3 sequence: CASSPWRALGTGELFF. The DNA of the CDR3 is TGTGCCAGCAGTCCCTGGAGGGCCTTGGGAACCGGGGAGCTGTTTTTT.

This chain links TRBV3-1 (or the pseudogene TRBV3-2) with TRBJ1-4; tentatively, D is TRBD1 (5 bases). In germline, CDR1 is LGHDT, CDR2 YNNKEL (reference sequence). V shed 1 base and J shed 7 bases, with 13 bases lying between them. This CDR3 comprises 15 residues. CDR3 sequence reads: CASSQGLLRGEKLFF. The CDR3 DNA reads TGTGCCAGCAGCCAAGGGCTCCTAAGGGGTGAAAAACTGTTTTTT.

In regard to this clone: Likely a read error: the CDR3 ends without its conserved phenylalanine or tryptophan. J is TRBJ2-7 and V is TRBV28, with D maybe TRBD2 (5 bases). Germline V CDR1 and CDR2: MDHEN, SYDVKM. Between the trimmed V and J ends, which lost 8 bases and 2 bases, there was a span of 16 bases. This CDR3 region has 14 residues. The CDR3 DNA is TGTGCCAGCCAAAGGAGCGGAAAACCCTACGAGCAGTACCTC. Protein sequence: CASQRSGKPYEQYL.

This clone has only a few counts. The rearrangement uses TRBV19 and TRBJ2-7, with a possible D match to TRBD1 (5 bases). This CDR3 region has 15 residues. The V and J ends lost 5 bases and 7 bases respectively, with 21 bases between them. Germline V lookup: CDR1 LNHDA, CDR2 SQIVND (reference sequence). CDR3 loop: CASSGAEGAEVEQYF. DNA for the CDR3: TGTGCCAGTAGTGGGGCAGAAGGGGCTGAAGTGGAGCAGTACTTC.

The chain couples TRBV19 to TRBJ2-1; TRBD1 is a possible D gene (6 bases). This CDR3 spans 14 amino acids. V lost 10 bases to trimming and J lost 4 bases, with 17 bases between them. CDR1 and CDR2 from the germline V gene are LNHDA and SQIVND (reference sequence). CDR3 residues: CATRGGGAYNEQFF. The CDR3 DNA sequence: TGTGCCACCCGAGGGGGTGGGGCTTACAATGAGCAGTTCTTC.

This chain joins TRBV6-6 and TRBJ2-3; 8 bases fit TRBD2. V trimming: 5 bases; J trimming: 11 bases; junction bases outside the gene matches: 3. The CDR3 totals 11 residues. Germline CDR1 MNHNY, CDR2 SVGAGI (reference sequence). The chain's CDR3 is CASSPGGEQYF. The CDR3, as DNA: TGTGCCAGCAGTCCCGGGGGGGAGCAGTATTTT.

This clone has more than one count but fewer than ten. This chain connects TRBV6-5 to TRBJ2-7; possibly TRBD1 for D (6 bases). CDR3 length equals 15 residues. Germline-derived CDR1 and CDR2 are MNHEY and SVGAGI. Between the trimmed V and J ends, which lost 5 bases and 4 bases, there was a span of 18 bases. The DNA for the CDR3 is TGTGCCAGCAGTAAACCTCCCGGGACAAATTACGAGCAGTACTTC. Translated, it gives CASSKPPGTNYEQYF.

The V call is TRBV6-2 or TRBV6-3, the J call TRBJ2-1; 9 bases fit TRBD2. Germline lookup yields CDR1 MNHEY and CDR2 SVGEGT. J gave up 4 bases and V 2 bases, and 9 bases lay outside the gene matches. The CDR3 sequence is 17 residues long. The CDR3 coding sequence is TGTGCCAGCAGTTACGGGGCGGGAGGGCCCGGATACAATGAGCAGTTCTTC. Protein product: CASSYGAGGPGYNEQFF.

The rearrangement links TRBV28 to TRBJ2-1, with D hard to call. Germline CDR1 MDHEN, CDR2 SYDVKM. The CDR3 covers 11 residues. V lost 3 bases, J lost 10 bases, and 7 bases lay in between. The CDR3 reads CASSFQTEQFF. The CDR3 DNA follows: TGTGCCAGCAGTTTTCAGACAGAGCAGTTCTTC. Full variable domain (remainder filled in from reference TRBV28 and TRBJ2-1): DVKVTQSSRYLVKRTGEKVFLECVQDMDHENMFWYRQDPGLGLRLIYFSYDVKMKEKGDIPEGYSVSREKKERFSLILESASTNQTSMYLCASSFQTEQFFGPGTRLTVL.

This chain uses TRBV11-2 with TRBJ1-3, with a weak D call TRBD1 (6 bases). V lost 5 bases and J lost 5, with 19 bases in between. This CDR3 has 16 residues. The germline V gene has CDR1 SGHAT and CDR2 FQNNGV. CDR3 DNA: TGTGCCAGCAGCCCGACAGGCTCTTTACTTCGAAACACCATATATTTT. This codes for CASSPTGSLLRNTIYF. The full variable domain, rest sourced from reference TRBV11-2 and TRBJ1-3, is EAGVAQSPRYKIIEKRQSVAFWCNPISGHATLYWYQQILGQGPKLLIQFQNNGVVDDSQLPKDRFSAERLKGVDSTLKIQPAKLEDSAVYLCASSPTGSLLRNTIYFGEGSWLTVV.

V usage is TRBV7-9 and J usage is TRBJ2-1, with 9 nucleotides matching TRBD1. Germline V gene data show CDR1 as SEHNR and CDR2 as FQNEAQ (reference sequence). With 3 bases clipped from V and 8 bases from J, the junction kept 5 bases outside the gene matches. This CDR3 has 14 residues. CDR3 in amino acids: CASSFGQGLDEQFF. The DNA for the CDR3 is TGTGCCAGCAGCTTCGGACAGGGGCTCGATGAGCAGTTCTTC.

The J gene is TRBJ2-1, the V gene TRBV19, with TRBD1 as a possible D gene (5 bases). V was pared by 3 bases and J by 3 bases, with 15 bases between. CDR1 is LNHDA and CDR2 is SQIVND in the germline V gene (reference sequence). The CDR3 sequence is 16 residues long. CDR3 coding DNA: TGTGCCAGTAGTATCTTCCAGGGAATATTCTACAATGAGCAGTTCTTC. It encodes CASSIFQGIFYNEQFF.

The V call is TRBV2, the J call TRBJ1-1; D ambiguous. The CDR3 extends over 15 amino acids. Germline lookup yields CDR1 SNHLY and CDR2 FYNNEI. The ends were cut back, 6 bases at V and 4 bases at J, with 18 bases in the middle. The CDR3 bases are TGTGCCAGCAGGAAACTCCCCGTGGTCTCCACTGAAGCTTTCTTT. It codes for CASRKLPVVSTEAFF. Full variable domain (remainder filled in from reference TRBV2 and TRBJ1-1): EPEVTQTPSHQVTQMGQEVILRCVPISNHLYFYWYRQILGQKVEFLVSFYNNEISEKSEIFDDQFSVERPDGSNFTLKIRSTKLEDSAMYFCASRKLPVVSTEAFFGQGTRLTVV.

The V and J genes are TRBV7-3 and TRBJ2-7; D may be TRBD2 (5 bases). Germline V CDR1 and CDR2: SGHTA, FQGTGA. The CDR3 totals 15 residues. V gave up 5 bases and J gave up 5 bases, with 19 bases separating them. The CDR3 loop is CASSKYPGVRDEQYF. For the CDR3, the DNA is TGTGCCAGCAGCAAATACCCCGGGGTGCGGGACGAGCAGTACTTC.